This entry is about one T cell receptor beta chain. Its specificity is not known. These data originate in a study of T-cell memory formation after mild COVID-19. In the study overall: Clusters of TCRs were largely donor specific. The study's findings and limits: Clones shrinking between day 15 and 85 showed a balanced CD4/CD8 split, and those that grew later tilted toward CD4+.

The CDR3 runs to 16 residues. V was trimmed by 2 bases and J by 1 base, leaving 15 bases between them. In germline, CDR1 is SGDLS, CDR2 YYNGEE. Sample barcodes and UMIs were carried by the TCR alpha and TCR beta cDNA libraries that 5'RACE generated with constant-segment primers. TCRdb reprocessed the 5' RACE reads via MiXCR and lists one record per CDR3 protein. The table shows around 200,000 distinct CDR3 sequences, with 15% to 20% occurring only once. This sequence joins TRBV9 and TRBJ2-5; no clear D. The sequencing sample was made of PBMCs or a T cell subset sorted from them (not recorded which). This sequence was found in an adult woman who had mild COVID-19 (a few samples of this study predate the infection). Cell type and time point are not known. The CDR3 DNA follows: TGTGCCAGCAGCGTCGCCGCGTTGGATTCCCAAGAGACCCAGTACTTC. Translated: CASSVAALDSQETQYF.